This TCR beta chain was sequenced in a study of blood T cell repertoires in COVID-19. Looking at the study overall: The United States, Italy and Spain provided the acute and convalescent COVID-19 samples.

Participants were aged roughly 18 to 90 years from about 25 US areas. Per the original data handling: Amplification with reference gene primers provided the estimates of nucleated cell counts. Clones were read by immunoSEQ multiplex PCR, and TCRdb kept only the in-frame ones, dropping some. The DNA gave D and trimming, while V, J and clone size come from that table. The sample lists around 150,000 clones; over 70% were seen once. The V and J ends lost 3 bases and 7 bases, in that order; junction bases with no gene match: 4. Per germline, CDR1 MNHNS and CDR2 SASEGT. The CDR3 has 13 residues. The rearrangement uses TRBV6-1 and TRBJ1-2; 8 bases match TRBD1. This sequence was found in a man aged 45-65 years who had recovered from COVID-19. Sample: PBMCs or T cells enriched from blood (not recorded which). CDR3 in DNA: TGTGCCAGCAGTGATCAGGGGGCGACTGGCTACACCTTC. Its translation is CASSDQGATGYTF.